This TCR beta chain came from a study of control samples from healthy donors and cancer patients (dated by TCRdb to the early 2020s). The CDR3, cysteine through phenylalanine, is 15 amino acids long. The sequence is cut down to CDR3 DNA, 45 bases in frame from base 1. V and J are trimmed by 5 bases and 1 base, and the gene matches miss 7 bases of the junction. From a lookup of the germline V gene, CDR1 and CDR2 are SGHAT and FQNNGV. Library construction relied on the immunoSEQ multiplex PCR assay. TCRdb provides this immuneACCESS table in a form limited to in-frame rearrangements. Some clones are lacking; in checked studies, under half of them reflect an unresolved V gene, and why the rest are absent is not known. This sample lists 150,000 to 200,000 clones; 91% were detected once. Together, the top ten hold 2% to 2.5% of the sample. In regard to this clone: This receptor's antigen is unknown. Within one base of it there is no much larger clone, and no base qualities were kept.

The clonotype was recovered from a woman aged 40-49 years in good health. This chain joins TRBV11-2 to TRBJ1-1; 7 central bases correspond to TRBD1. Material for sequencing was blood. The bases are TGTGCCAGCAGCCCTCCGGGACAGAAGAACACTGAAGCTTTCTTT. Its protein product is CASSPPGQKNTEAFF. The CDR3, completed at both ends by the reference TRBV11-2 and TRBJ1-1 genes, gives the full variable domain EAGVAQSPRYKIIEKRQSVAFWCNPISGHATLYWYQQILGQGPKLLIQFQNNGVVDDSQLPKDRFSAERLKGVDSTLKIQPAKLEDSAVYLCASSPPGQKNTEAFFGQGTRLTVV.